This is a list of T cell receptor beta chains from one sample in a study of cytomegalovirus exposure and HLA in healthy donors. Clones were sequenced by immunoSEQ multiplex PCR, and TCRdb holds only the in-frame ones, with some missing. The data show roughly 180,000 clones, under 80% seen once. The specimen sequenced was PBMCs. These receptors all stem from a woman aged 25 to 39 in good health and CMV-seropositive. Both conserved end residues are part of each CDR3. D genes are given only for firm matches. Rows give clone size only sometimes, using once, few, many, or a class for an expanded clone.

d_gene: NA
j_gene: TRBJ2-5
abundance: NA
v_gene: TRBV18
CDR3aa: CASSPHRAETQYF
CDR3nt: TGTGCCAGCTCACCTCACAGGGCCGAGACCCAGTACTTC

d_gene: NA
j_gene: TRBJ2-3
abundance: NA
v_gene: TRBV4-1
CDR3aa: CASSQDQVADTQYF
CDR3nt: TGCGCCAGCAGCCAAGATCAGGTTGCAGATACGCAGTATTTT

d_gene: NA
j_gene: TRBJ1-2
abundance: NA
v_gene: TRBV10-2
CDR3aa: CASSEAGRSYYGYTF
CDR3nt: TGCGCCAGCAGTGAGGCAGGGCGCTCGTACTATGGCTACACCTTC

d_gene: NA
j_gene: TRBJ1-5
abundance: NA
v_gene: TRBV6-5
CDR3aa: CASSWDTYQPQHF
CDR3nt: TGTGCCAGCAGTTGGGACACCTATCAGCCCCAGCATTTT

d_gene: NA
j_gene: TRBJ2-7
abundance: few
v_gene: TRBV9
CDR3aa: CASSVQGRGSDEQYF
CDR3nt: TGTGCCAGCAGCGTCCAGGGGCGGGGGAGCGACGAGCAGTACTTC

d_gene: NA
j_gene: TRBJ2-2
abundance: NA
v_gene: TRBV13
CDR3aa: CASSLYGGFATGELFF
CDR3nt: TGTGCCAGCAGCTTATATGGGGGCTTCGCCACCGGGGAGCTGTTTTTT

d_gene: NA
j_gene: TRBJ1-5
abundance: NA
v_gene: TRBV5-5
CDR3aa: CASSFTGYSNQPQHF
CDR3nt: TGTGCCAGCAGCTTTACAGGGTATAGCAATCAGCCCCAGCATTTT

d_gene: TRBD2
j_gene: TRBJ2-1
abundance: NA
v_gene: TRBV19
CDR3aa: CASTPQPLAGVSYNEQFF
CDR3nt: TGTGCCAGTACCCCCCAACCCCTAGCGGGGGTCTCCTACAATGAGCAGTTCTTC

d_gene: TRBD2
j_gene: TRBJ2-7
abundance: NA
v_gene: TRBV2
CDR3aa: CASSSGTSSYEQYF
CDR3nt: TGTGCCAGCAGCTCCGGGACTAGCTCCTACGAGCAGTACTTC

d_gene: NA
j_gene: TRBJ2-3
abundance: NA
v_gene: TRBV7-2
CDR3aa: CASSFAGIMTDTQYF
CDR3nt: TGTGCCAGCAGCTTTGCAGGGATAATGACAGATACGCAGTATTTT

d_gene: TRBD1
j_gene: TRBJ2-5
abundance: NA
v_gene: TRBV5-1
CDR3aa: CASSPGTEPGGETQYF
CDR3nt: TGCGCCAGCAGCCCCGGGACAGAGCCCGGTGGAGAGACCCAGTACTTC

d_gene: NA
j_gene: TRBJ1-4
abundance: NA
v_gene: TRBV9
CDR3aa: CASSATSYTIEKLFF
CDR3nt: TGTGCCAGCAGCGCGACAAGTTACACAATTGAAAAACTGTTTTTT

d_gene: NA
j_gene: TRBJ2-7
abundance: NA
v_gene: TRBV7-9
CDR3aa: CASSFVESPYEQYF
CDR3nt: TGTGCCAGCAGCTTTGTAGAGTCCCCCTACGAGCAGTACTTC

d_gene: NA
j_gene: TRBJ2-1
abundance: NA
v_gene: TRBV5-1
CDR3aa: CASSLGYQGNEQFF
CDR3nt: TGCGCCAGCAGCTTGGGGTATCAGGGGAATGAGCAGTTCTTC

d_gene: NA
j_gene: TRBJ2-1
abundance: NA
v_gene: TRBV4-2
CDR3aa: CATSGAYNEQFF
CDR3nt: TGTGCCACCTCCGGGGCCTACAATGAGCAGTTCTTC

d_gene: NA
j_gene: TRBJ2-2
abundance: once
v_gene: TRBV30
CDR3aa: CAWTPALANTGELFF
CDR3nt: TGTGCCTGGACCCCCGCGTTAGCGAACACCGGGGAGCTGTTTTTT

d_gene: TRBD1
j_gene: TRBJ2-1
abundance: NA
v_gene: TRBV6-5
CDR3aa: CASSYRGGEQFF
CDR3nt: TGTGCCAGCAGCTACAGGGGCGGTGAGCAGTTCTTC

d_gene: NA
j_gene: TRBJ2-7
abundance: NA
v_gene: TRBV5-1
CDR3aa: CASSNGQPPYEQYF
CDR3nt: TGCGCCAGCAGCAACGGACAGCCACCCTACGAGCAGTACTTC

d_gene: TRBD1
j_gene: TRBJ2-7
abundance: NA
v_gene: TRBV27
CDR3aa: CASSLGQGARFEQYF
CDR3nt: TGTGCCAGCAGTTTAGGACAGGGGGCTCGGTTCGAGCAGTACTTC

d_gene: NA
j_gene: TRBJ2-3
abundance: few
v_gene: TRBV5-1
CDR3aa: CASSEEGYTQYF
CDR3nt: TGCGCCAGCAGCGAAGAGGGTTATACGCAGTATTTT

d_gene: TRBD1
j_gene: TRBJ2-7
abundance: NA
v_gene: TRBV7-9
CDR3aa: CASSSPDRGSYEQYF
CDR3nt: TGTGCCAGCAGTTCCCCCGACAGGGGGTCGTACGAGCAGTACTTC

d_gene: NA
j_gene: TRBJ2-1
abundance: NA
v_gene: TRBV27
CDR3aa: CASSLYQQGDLYNGQFF
CDR3nt: TGTGCCAGCAGTTTATACCAGCAAGGAGACCTTTACAATGGGCAGTTCTTC

d_gene: NA
j_gene: TRBJ1-2
abundance: NA
v_gene: TRBV6-5
CDR3aa: CASSPRGNYGYTF
CDR3nt: TGTGCCAGCAGTCCCCGCGGGAACTATGGCTACACCTTC

d_gene: TRBD1
j_gene: TRBJ2-7
abundance: NA
v_gene: TRBV28
CDR3aa: CASSPTGWEQYF
CDR3nt: TGTGCCAGCAGTCCGACAGGGTGGGAGCAGTACTTC

d_gene: NA
j_gene: TRBJ1-5
abundance: NA
v_gene: TRBV19
CDR3aa: CASTPNRVDQPQHF
CDR3nt: TGTGCCAGTACCCCAAACAGGGTTGACCAGCCCCAGCATTTT

d_gene: NA
j_gene: TRBJ2-7
abundance: NA
v_gene: TRBV27
CDR3aa: CASSIGRPPAYEQYF
CDR3nt: TGTGCCAGCAGTATCGGTCGCCCCCCTGCCTACGAGCAGTACTTC

d_gene: TRBD1
j_gene: TRBJ2-7
abundance: NA
v_gene: TRBV7-8
CDR3aa: CASSLLTGKFYEQYF
CDR3nt: TGTGCCAGCAGCCTCTTGACAGGGAAATTCTACGAGCAGTACTTC

d_gene: TRBD1
j_gene: TRBJ1-5
abundance: few
v_gene: TRBV28
CDR3aa: CASSFTLYRGNQPQHF
CDR3nt: TGTGCCAGCAGTTTCACCCTCTACAGGGGTAATCAGCCCCAGCATTTT

d_gene: NA
j_gene: TRBJ2-7
abundance: NA
v_gene: TRBV7-2
CDR3aa: CASSLGSVYEQYF
CDR3nt: TGTGCCAGCAGCTTAGGGTCAGTCTACGAGCAGTACTTC

d_gene: NA
j_gene: TRBJ2-1
abundance: NA
v_gene: TRBV18
CDR3aa: CASSPGIREQFF
CDR3nt: TGTGCCAGCTCCCCCGGGATCCGTGAGCAGTTCTTC

d_gene: TRBD2
j_gene: TRBJ2-1
abundance: NA
v_gene: TRBV7-3
CDR3aa: CASTKIAGGPWEQFF
CDR3nt: TGTGCCAGCACCAAAATAGCGGGGGGGCCCTGGGAGCAGTTCTTC